One and the same sample provided the 2 T cell receptor beta chains below, sequenced in a study of beta chain features in type 1 diabetes. Whole-study results and caveats: Among all four CD4+ subsets, Type 1 diabetes patients had TCRB CDR3s that were moderately but significantly shorter.

Antigens of these TCRs are unknown. The investigators reverse transcribed all of the isolated RNA, so they sequenced expressed TCRB transcripts. Measured with immunoSEQ multiplex PCR; TCRdb has only the in-frame clones, and not every one. The data hold about 160,000 clones, with around 8.4% observed a single time. Sequences were obtained from central memory CD4+ T cells from blood. The origin of the receptors is a young woman with type 1 diabetes.

The chain links TRBV9 to TRBJ2-5; D gene ambiguous. The germline V gene encodes CDR1 SGDLS and CDR2 YYNGEE. The V end was cut by 0 bases, the J end by 7 bases, with 13 bases between. The CDR3 sequence is 14 residues long. CDR3 sequence reads: CASSVDQVGGTQYF. The DNA of the CDR3 is TGTGCCAGCAGCGTAGATCAGGTTGGTGGGACCCAGTACTTC. Supplemented by reference TRBV9 and TRBJ2-5, the full variable domain reads DSGVTQTPKHLITATGQRVTLRCSPRSGDLSVYWYQQSLDQGLQFLIQYYNGEERAKGNILERFSAQQFPDLHSELNLSSLELGDSALYFCASSVDQVGGTQYFGPGTRLLVL.

This clone was detected only a few times. The rearrangement uses TRBV6-4 and TRBJ2-3, with D perhaps TRBD2 (5 bases). From germline, CDR1 is MRHNA and CDR2 SNTAGT. The CDR3 has 16 residues. Trimming left V 8 bases short and J 6 bases short, with 24 bases between. CDR3 sequence reads: CASGHLLCAGVDTQYF. CDR3 coding DNA: TGTGCCAGCGGCCACCTCCTCTGCGCCGGGGTGGATACGCAGTATTTT.